The entry below gives a single T cell receptor (beta chain) sequence along with its context. The sample originates from a study of blood T cell repertoires in COVID-19. Clones were sequenced by immunoSEQ multiplex PCR, and TCRdb holds only the in-frame ones, with some missing. The sample has approximately 300,000 clones, 80% to 90% seen once; the top ten hold over 4%. This CDR3 is built from 17 residues. J gave up 5 bases and V 5 bases, and 16 bases lay outside the gene matches. Germline CDR1 SEHNR, CDR2 FQNEAQ (reference sequence). The chain uses TRBV7-9 and TRBJ2-5; 8 bases match TRBD1. Source material: PBMCs or T cells enriched from blood (not recorded which). The origin of this receptor is a woman aged 25 to 45 who had recovered from COVID-19. This CDR3 is CASSRTQSTGGPETQYF. As DNA, the CDR3 is TGTGCCAGCAGCCGAACTCAGAGTACAGGGGGACCGGAGACCCAGTACTTC.